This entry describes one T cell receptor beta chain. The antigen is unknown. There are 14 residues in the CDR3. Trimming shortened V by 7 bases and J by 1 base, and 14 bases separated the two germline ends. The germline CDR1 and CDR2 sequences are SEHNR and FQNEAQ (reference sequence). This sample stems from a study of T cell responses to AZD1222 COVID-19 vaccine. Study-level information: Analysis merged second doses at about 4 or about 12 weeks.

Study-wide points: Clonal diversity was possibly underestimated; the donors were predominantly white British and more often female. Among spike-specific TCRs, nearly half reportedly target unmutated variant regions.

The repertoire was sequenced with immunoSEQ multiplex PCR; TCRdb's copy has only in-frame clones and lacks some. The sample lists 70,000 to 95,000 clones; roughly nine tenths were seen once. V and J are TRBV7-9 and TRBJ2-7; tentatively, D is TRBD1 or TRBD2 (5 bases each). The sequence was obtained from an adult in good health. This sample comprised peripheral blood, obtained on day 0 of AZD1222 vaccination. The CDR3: CASKLIEGSYEQYF. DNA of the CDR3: TGTGCCAGCAAGCTCATCGAGGGGTCCTACGAGCAGTACTTC.